These T cell receptor beta chains were read from a single sample in a study of blood T cell repertoires in COVID-19. Profiling relied on immunoSEQ multiplex PCR, and the TCRdb table lists in-frame clones only, not all of them. The sample holds about 140,000 clones; 82% are singletons and the top ten take about 4%. Input material: peripheral blood. Source of these receptors: an elderly woman with acute or convalescent COVID-19. Both conserved end residues are part of each CDR3. The D gene is left open where the match is weak. Clone size appears in some rows only: once, few, many, or a class for an expanded clone.

D,J,V,size,DNA,CDR3
TRBD1,TRBJ1-2,TRBV9,-,TGTGCCAGCGGAAAGACAGGGTCAGGGTTTGGCTACACCTTC,CASGKTGSGFGYTF
TRBD1,TRBJ2-2,TRBV5-1,-,TGCGCCAGCAGCCCCCGACAGGGACCGAACACCGGGGAGCTGTTTTTT,CASSPRQGPNTGELFF
TRBD2,TRBJ2-5,TRBV10-3,-,TGTGCCATCACCTCCGGGGGGGAGACCCAGTACTTC,CAITSGGETQYF
-,TRBJ2-4,TRBV28,few,TGTGCCACCTCCCGGGGGGCCACCAAAAACATTCAGTACTTC,CATSRGATKNIQYF
-,TRBJ2-2,TRBV15,-,TGTGCCACCAGCAGAGTCCCCCCAAAGGAGCTGTTTTTT,CATSRVPPKELFF
-,TRBJ2-3,TRBV24-1,-,TGTGCCACCAGTGATACCAGGCTCAGGTTCGATACGCAGTATTTT,CATSDTRLRFDTQYF
-,TRBJ2-3,TRBV11-1,-,TGTGCCAGCAGCTTAGGACAGGCTAGCACAGATACGCAGTATTTT,CASSLGQASTDTQYF
-,TRBJ2-2,TRBV7-8,-,TGTGCCAGCAGCCCACCACGCAGGGGAAGAAACACCGGGGAGCTGTTTTTT,CASSPPRRGRNTGELFF
-,TRBJ2-3,TRBV7-9,once,TGTGCCAGCTCGGTCGTAGATACGCAGTATTTT,CASSVVDTQYF
-,TRBJ2-7,TRBV4-1,-,TGCGCCAGCAGCCAAGGGCCATACTACGAGCAGTACTTC,CASSQGPYYEQYF
TRBD2,TRBJ2-1,TRBV27,-,TGTGCCAGCACCCTAGCGGGGGGGCACAATGAGCAGTTCTTC,CASTLAGGHNEQFF
TRBD2,TRBJ2-7,TRBV6-2/TRBV6-3,-,TGTGCCAGCAGTTATGGACTAGCGGGAGGCGAGCAGTACTTC,CASSYGLAGGEQYF
TRBD1,TRBJ2-3,TRBV5-1,-,TGCGCCAGCAGCCCAAACCCAAGGACAGGGAGGACAGATACGCAGTATTTT,CASSPNPRTGRTDTQYF
TRBD2,TRBJ2-5,TRBV2,few,TGTGCCAGCAGTGAAGCAAGACTAGCGGGGCTAAAGCAGACCCAGTACTTC,CASSEARLAGLKQTQYF
-,TRBJ2-3,TRBV11-2,-,TGTGCCAGCAGCATGGCCCAGCGGGGCACAGATACGCAGTATTTT,CASSMAQRGTDTQYF
-,TRBJ2-1,TRBV21-1,-,TGTGCCAGCAGCAAAGGCGGAACCTACAATGAGCAGTTCTTC,CASSKGGTYNEQFF
-,TRBJ1-5,TRBV27,-,TGTGCCAGCCAGAGGACAGCGCTGGGCAATCAGCCCCAGCATTTT,CASQRTALGNQPQHF
-,TRBJ1-5,TRBV24-1,-,TGTGCCACCAGTGCAAGGGGCAGTCAGCCCCAGCATTTT,CATSARGSQPQHF
-,TRBJ1-5,TRBV5-6,-,TGTGCCAGCAGCTTGGCGGGGGAGTACCAGCCCCAGCATTTT,CASSLAGEYQPQHF
-,TRBJ1-2,TRBV12-3/TRBV12-4,-,TGTGCCAGCATTCAACCGGGACAATCAGGCTACACCTTC,CASIQPGQSGYTF
-,TRBJ2-2,TRBV6-5,-,TGTGCCAGCAGCTTCGTGAACACCGGGGAGCTGTTTTTT,CASSFVNTGELFF
-,TRBJ1-2,TRBV7-8,few,TGTGCCAGCAGCTTCCGCGTACCCGATGGCTACACCTTC,CASSFRVPDGYTF
TRBD1,TRBJ1-1,TRBV29-1,-,TGCAGCGTAGGGACAGGGGGGAACACTGAAGCTTTCTTT,CSVGTGGNTEAFF
TRBD1,TRBJ2-3,TRBV9,-,TGTGCCAGCAGCGGAGGGGGCTGGGCCACAGATACGCAGTATTTT,CASSGGGWATDTQYF
-,TRBJ2-3,TRBV7-9,-,TGTGCCAGCAGCTTTGGGCGGCAGGGGACAATTACGCAGTATTTT,CASSFGRQGTITQYF
-,TRBJ1-4,TRBV2,-,TGTGCCAGCGCCGGAGATAATGAAAAACTGTTTTTT,CASAGDNEKLFF
-,TRBJ1-1,TRBV5-1,-,TGCGCCAGCAGCTTAGGGGGTAGTGCTGAAGCTTTCTTT,CASSLGGSAEAFF
-,TRBJ1-6,TRBV2,-,TGTGCCAGCAGTGAAGCGTCGGGGGGATCACCCCTCCACTTT,CASSEASGGSPLHF
TRBD1,TRBJ1-1,TRBV9,-,TGTGCCAGCAGCGTAGAAGGAGGGGGCTCTGGGGACACTGAAGCTTTCTTT,CASSVEGGGSGDTEAFF
-,TRBJ1-1,TRBV5-6,-,TGTGCCAGCAGCCTTCTTAGACTGGGTGAAGCTTTCTTT,CASSLLRLGEAFF
-,TRBJ2-7,TRBV11-1,-,TGTGCCAGCAGCTTAAGTACGGTAGAGTACGAGCAGTACTTC,CASSLSTVEYEQYF
-,TRBJ2-5,TRBV5-1,-,TGCGCCAGCAGCTTGGGTCAGGGGCAAGAGACCCAGTACTTC,CASSLGQGQETQYF
-,TRBJ1-1,TRBV7-9,-,TGTGCCAGCAGATCAACAGGGCGAGCTTTCTTT,CASRSTGRAFF
-,TRBJ1-1,TRBV27,-,TGTGCCAGCAGTTTTATACAGTCGAACACTGAAGCTTTCTTT,CASSFIQSNTEAFF
-,TRBJ1-1,TRBV7-3,-,TGTGCCAGCAGCCCCAATGGGGGGGAACAGGGCGTGACTGAAGCTTTCTTT,CASSPNGGEQGVTEAFF
TRBD1,TRBJ2-6,TRBV7-2,-,TGTGCCAGCAGCTCCCAGGACAGGATAGCCTCTGGGGCCAACGTCCTGACTTTC,CASSSQDRIASGANVLTF
TRBD2,TRBJ2-7,TRBV5-1,once,TGCGCCAGCAGCTTAACTAGCGGAGCCTACGAGCAGTACTTC,CASSLTSGAYEQYF
-,TRBJ1-2,TRBV19,-,TGTGCCAGTAGTATGGGCAGTAATGGCTACACCTTC,CASSMGSNGYTF
-,TRBJ2-1,TRBV6-1,once,TGTGCCAGCAGTGAACAACAGTACAATGAGCAGTTCTTC,CASSEQQYNEQFF
-,TRBJ1-2,TRBV5-8,-,TGTGCCAGCAGCTTGGGAACAGGGACGTATGGCTACACCTTC,CASSLGTGTYGYTF
-,TRBJ1-3,TRBV11-2,-,TGTGCCAGCAGTCGTCGGGGGTTCTCTGGAAACACCATATATTTT,CASSRRGFSGNTIYF
TRBD1,TRBJ1-2,TRBV20-1,-,TGCAGAACAGGGGGCCTGATTGGCTACACCTTC,CRTGGLIGYTF
TRBD1,TRBJ1-2,TRBV5-6,-,TGTGCCAGCAGCCCGGGACAGTTGCATGGCTACACCTTC,CASSPGQLHGYTF
-,TRBJ1-2,TRBV7-2,-,TGTGCCAGCAGCCCCAATCGGTATGGCTACACCTTC,CASSPNRYGYTF
TRBD2,TRBJ2-7,TRBV6-5,once,TGTGCCAGCAGTTACGGGCTAGCGGCCTCCTACGAGCAGTACTTC,CASSYGLAASYEQYF
-,TRBJ1-2,TRBV27,-,TGTGCCAGCAGTTTATCCTCTACTAGAAGGCTCGGTGGCTACACCTTC,CASSLSSTRRLGGYTF
-,TRBJ2-1,TRBV3-1/TRBV3-2,once,TGTGCCAGCAGGGTGGGGGCAGAGCAGTTCTTC,CASRVGAEQFF
-,TRBJ2-5,TRBV7-2,-,TGTGCCAGCAGCCCTGGGTCTAGGGGTACAGAGACCCAGTACTTC,CASSPGSRGTETQYF
-,TRBJ1-1,TRBV19,-,TGTGCCAGTAGTATTGGTATCCGACTTAACACTGAAGCTTTCTTT,CASSIGIRLNTEAFF
-,TRBJ2-1,TRBV27,-,TGTGCCAGCAGGCCTGGGACTCCTTACAATGAGCAGTTCTTC,CASRPGTPYNEQFF
-,TRBJ1-2,TRBV4-1,-,TGCGCCAGCAGCCAAGATACAGGGTTGGACTATGGCTACACCTTC,CASSQDTGLDYGYTF
-,TRBJ2-4,TRBV28,-,TGTGCCAGCAGTTCAGGCTGGGTTCACATTCAGTACTTC,CASSSGWVHIQYF
-,TRBJ2-7,TRBV7-2,-,TGTGCCAGCAGCTTAGAATTAGCCCCCAGGGGCGAGCAGTACTTC,CASSLELAPRGEQYF
TRBD2,TRBJ2-3,TRBV7-9,-,TGTGCCAGCAGCTTAGTGCGGGAGCTCACAGATACGCAGTATTTT,CASSLVRELTDTQYF
-,TRBJ1-6,TRBV4-1,-,TGCGCCAGCAGCCAAGATCGTTGGATAGCCGGCGAGGATAATTCACCCCTCCACTTT,CASSQDRWIAGEDNSPLHF
TRBD2,TRBJ2-1,TRBV11-2,few,TGTGCCAGCAGCTTAGGGACTAGCGGCAAGTACAATGAGCAGTTCTTC,CASSLGTSGKYNEQFF
-,TRBJ1-2,TRBV6-5,-,TGTGCCAGCAGTTGGAGGTGGGGCTACACCTTC,CASSWRWGYTF
TRBD2,TRBJ2-1,TRBV27,-,TGTGCCAGCAGTTCGCTAGCGGGGGGGTACAATGAGCAGTTCTTC,CASSSLAGGYNEQFF
TRBD1,TRBJ2-2,TRBV11-2,-,TGTGCCAGCAGCTGGGGACAGGAATACACCGGGGAGCTGTTTTTT,CASSWGQEYTGELFF